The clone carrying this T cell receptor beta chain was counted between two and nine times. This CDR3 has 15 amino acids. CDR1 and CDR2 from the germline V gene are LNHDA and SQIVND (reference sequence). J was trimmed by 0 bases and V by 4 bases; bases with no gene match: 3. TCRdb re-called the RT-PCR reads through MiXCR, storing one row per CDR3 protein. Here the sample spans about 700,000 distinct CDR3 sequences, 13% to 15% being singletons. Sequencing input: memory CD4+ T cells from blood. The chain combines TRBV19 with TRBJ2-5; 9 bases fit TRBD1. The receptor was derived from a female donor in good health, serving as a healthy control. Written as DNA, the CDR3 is TGTGCCAGTAGTAGGACAGGGGCGTACCAAGAGACCCAGTACTTC. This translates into CASSRTGAYQETQYF.